This T cell receptor (beta chain) was recovered during a study of T cell responses to AZD1222 COVID-19 vaccine. In regard to this clone: Its antigen is unknown.

Findings of the study overall: Unmutated variant regions are reportedly targeted by nearly half of spike-specific TCRs. White British people made up most donors, females outnumbered males, and clonal diversity was possibly underestimated.

V trimming: 4 bases; J trimming: 0 bases; junction bases outside the gene matches: 15. Germline lookup yields CDR1 SGHRS and CDR2 YFSETQ. This CDR3 comprises 18 residues. Clones were read by immunoSEQ multiplex PCR, and TCRdb kept only the in-frame ones, dropping some. The sample lists 65,000 or so clones; less than 90% were seen once. This receptor was taken from an adult in good health. Sample: peripheral blood, taken on day 0 of AZD1222 vaccination. The chain has TRBV5-1 and TRBJ1-2, with 7 nucleotides matching TRBD1. CDR3 sequence (DNA): TGCGCCAGCAGCGTCGGGAGGACAGGCTCGAATGCTAACTATGGCTACACCTTC. It encodes CASSVGRTGSNANYGYTF. Drawing the rest from reference TRBV5-1 and TRBJ1-2, the complete variable domain is KAGVTQTPRYLIKTRGQQVTLSCSPISGHRSVSWYQQTPGQGLQFLFEYFSETQRNKGNFPGRFSGRQFSNSRSEMNVSTLELGDSALYLCASSVGRTGSNANYGYTFGSGTRLTVV.